This TCR beta chain derives from a study of identical twins. J lost 0 bases, V lost 5 bases, and 11 bases had no gene match. This CDR3 spans 17 amino acids. CDR1 and CDR2 from the germline V gene are MNHNS and SASEGT. In TCRdb, the 5' RACE reads were re-called with MiXCR into one record per CDR3 protein. The sample consists of 420,000 or so distinct CDR3 sequences, roughly 18% of them appearing once. The source material was naive T cells sorted from blood. This chain links TRBV6-1 with TRBJ2-3; 7 bases are a match to TRBD2. The source is a man aged 50-60 years in good health. CDR3 sequence (DNA): TGTGCCAGCAGTCTCCGGGCTAGCGGCTCTAGCACAGATACGCAGTATTTT. Residues: CASSLRASGSSTDTQYF.